One and the same sample provided the 3 T cell receptor beta chains below, sequenced in a study of blood T cells in healthy people across ages. Alongside a J-beta primer mix, a sample-barcoded 5' primer served in a second PCR lasting about 7 to 12 cycles. One entry per CDR3 protein, called by TCRdb with MiXCR from the 5' RACE reads. The data hold about 780,000 distinct CDR3 sequences, with about 47% observed a single time. The sample comprised blood. These receptors all stem from an older man in good health.

The V and J genes are TRBV5-1 and TRBJ2-7; 10 nucleotides align to TRBD1. With 5 bases clipped from V and 4 bases from J, the junction kept 9 bases outside the gene matches. Germline V gene sequence: CDR1 SGHRS, CDR2 YFSETQ. The CDR3 sequence is 15 residues long. DNA for the CDR3: TGCGCCAGCAGTTCCACGGGACAGGGGAGGTACGAGCAGTACTTC. Protein sequence: CASSSTGQGRYEQYF. Variable domain in full (rest from reference TRBV5-1 and TRBJ2-7): KAGVTQTPRYLIKTRGQQVTLSCSPISGHRSVSWYQQTPGQGLQFLFEYFSETQRNKGNFPGRFSGRQFSNSRSEMNVSTLELGDSALYLCASSSTGQGRYEQYFGPGTRLTVT.

The chain employs TRBV6-5 and TRBJ2-5; 15 nucleotides align to TRBD2. With 0 bases clipped from V and 3 bases from J, the junction kept 2 bases outside the gene matches. Germline V gene sequence: CDR1 MNHEY, CDR2 SVGAGI. The CDR3 is 17 residues long. CDR3 in amino acids: CASSYSWTSGREETQYF. The CDR3, as DNA: TGTGCCAGCAGTTACTCGTGGACTAGCGGGAGGGAAGAGACCCAGTACTTC.

This clonotype was observed a handful of times. V and J are TRBV4-1 and TRBJ2-4; D may be TRBD1 (6 bases). The V end was cut by 3 bases, the J end by 6 bases, with 12 bases between. This CDR3 region has 14 residues. Germline lookup yields CDR1 MGHRA and CDR2 YSYEKL. DNA of the CDR3: TGCGCCAGCAGCCAGGCGACAGGAGTAAACATTCAGTACTTC. This translates into CASSQATGVNIQYF.